This is a list of T cell receptor beta chains from one sample in a study of response to subunit inactivated influenza vaccine. TCRdb called the RT-PCR reads again in MiXCR, with one record for every CDR3 protein. The sample lists approximately 530,000 distinct CDR3 sequences; 10% to 15% were seen once. The specimen was PBMCs from blood, collected more than 35 days after vaccination. The receptors originated from a man aged 50 to 60 who received an inactivated influenza vaccine. The CDR3 runs from the conserved cysteine through the conserved F or W. Each record gives: J gene, V gene, D gene, clone size, CDR3 protein, CDR3 DNA. The D gene is left open where the match is weak. Clone size is given for some rows only: seen once, a few or many times, or a class if the clone is expanded.

j_gene: TRBJ2-7; v_gene: TRBV30; d_gene: TRBD2; abundance: few; CDR3aa: CAWSVASGRLHEQYF; CDR3nt: TGTGCCTGGAGTGTAGCTAGCGGGAGGCTCCACGAGCAGTACTTC
j_gene: TRBJ1-5; v_gene: TRBV24-1; d_gene: .; abundance: .; CDR3aa: CATSRGSNHPQHF; CDR3nt: TGTGCCACCAGCCGGGGTAGCAATCATCCCCAGCATTTT
j_gene: TRBJ1-2; v_gene: TRBV18; d_gene: .; abundance: .; CDR3aa: CASSTTQGYYGYTF; CDR3nt: TGTGCCAGCTCAACTACTCAGGGATACTATGGCTACACCTTC
j_gene: TRBJ2-5; v_gene: TRBV7-9; d_gene: .; abundance: once; CDR3aa: CASSLRPGQSQETQYF; CDR3nt: TGTGCCAGCAGCCTCCGCCCTGGGCAATCCCAAGAGACCCAGTACTTC
j_gene: TRBJ2-7; v_gene: TRBV7-9; d_gene: TRBD1; abundance: .; CDR3aa: CASSMGQFYEQYF; CDR3nt: TGTGCCAGCAGCATGGGACAGTTCTACGAGCAGTACTTC
j_gene: TRBJ2-3; v_gene: TRBV12-3/TRBV12-4; d_gene: TRBD1; abundance: few; CDR3aa: CASSLGTGSLTDTQYF; CDR3nt: TGTGCCAGCAGTTTGGGGACAGGGTCCCTCACAGATACGCAGTATTTT
j_gene: TRBJ2-7; v_gene: TRBV28; d_gene: .; abundance: .; CDR3aa: CASSLIIYEQYF; CDR3nt: TGTGCCAGCAGTTTAATAATCTACGAGCAGTACTTC
j_gene: TRBJ1-2; v_gene: TRBV7-9; d_gene: .; abundance: few; CDR3aa: CASSLRGHGYTF; CDR3nt: TGTGCCAGCAGCTTACGGGGTCATGGCTACACCTTC
j_gene: TRBJ2-7; v_gene: TRBV29-1; d_gene: .; abundance: .; CDR3aa: CSVALGYNEQYF; CDR3nt: TGCAGCGTTGCATTAGGATACAATGAGCAGTACTTC
j_gene: TRBJ1-1; v_gene: TRBV4-2; d_gene: .; abundance: .; CDR3aa: CASSQGRATEAFF; CDR3nt: TGTGCCAGCAGCCAAGGCAGGGCCACTGAAGCTTTCTTT
j_gene: TRBJ2-3; v_gene: TRBV27; d_gene: .; abundance: .; CDR3aa: CASSLFPPDDMTDTQYF; CDR3nt: TGTGCCAGCAGTTTATTCCCGCCGGACGATATGACAGATACGCAGTATTTT
j_gene: TRBJ2-2; v_gene: TRBV6-1; d_gene: TRBD2; abundance: .; CDR3aa: CASNLGLAGAGELFF; CDR3nt: TGTGCCAGCAACCTGGGACTAGCGGGAGCCGGGGAGCTGTTTTTT
j_gene: TRBJ2-7; v_gene: TRBV20-1; d_gene: .; abundance: .; CDR3aa: CSATTGQTLGHEQYF; CDR3nt: TGCAGTGCTACGACAGGACAAACCCTCGGCCACGAGCAGTACTTC
j_gene: TRBJ2-2; v_gene: TRBV7-2; d_gene: .; abundance: .; CDR3aa: CASTTSAWENSGELFF; CDR3nt: TGTGCCAGCACCACATCCGCGTGGGAGAACTCCGGGGAGCTGTTTTTT
j_gene: TRBJ2-7; v_gene: TRBV5-1; d_gene: TRBD1; abundance: few; CDR3aa: CASSLDGQGRYEQYF; CDR3nt: TGCGCCAGCAGCCTCGACGGACAGGGGCGCTACGAGCAGTACTTC
j_gene: TRBJ2-3; v_gene: TRBV29-1; d_gene: TRBD2; abundance: many; CDR3aa: CSVEGTSGSTDTQYF; CDR3nt: TGCAGCGTTGAAGGGACTAGCGGGAGCACAGATACGCAGTATTTT
j_gene: TRBJ2-1; v_gene: TRBV7-2; d_gene: .; abundance: few; CDR3aa: CASSLVVVAHEQFF; CDR3nt: TGTGCCAGCAGCTTAGTTGTCGTGGCCCATGAGCAGTTCTTC
j_gene: TRBJ1-4; v_gene: TRBV20-1; d_gene: .; abundance: few; CDR3aa: CSARRGRDEKLFF; CDR3nt: TGCAGTGCTAGAAGAGGGCGGGATGAAAAACTGTTTTTT
j_gene: TRBJ1-1; v_gene: TRBV5-6; d_gene: .; abundance: .; CDR3aa: CASRLYGGPSTTWTSTEAFF; CDR3nt: TGTGCCAGCAGGCTTTACGGAGGACCGTCGACGACTTGGACGAGCACTGAAGCTTTCTTT
j_gene: TRBJ2-1; v_gene: TRBV5-5; d_gene: .; abundance: many; CDR3aa: CASSFPAIDEQFF; CDR3nt: TGTGCCAGCAGCTTTCCAGCGATCGATGAGCAGTTCTTC
j_gene: TRBJ2-5; v_gene: TRBV29-1; d_gene: .; abundance: .; CDR3aa: CSVGTFETQYF; CDR3nt: TGCAGCGTGGGGACCTTTGAGACCCAGTACTTC
j_gene: TRBJ2-7; v_gene: TRBV20-1; d_gene: .; abundance: .; CDR3aa: CSAAGQALLYEQYF; CDR3nt: TGCAGTGCAGCGGGACAGGCGTTACTCTACGAGCAGTACTTC
j_gene: TRBJ2-1; v_gene: TRBV5-1; d_gene: TRBD2; abundance: few; CDR3aa: CASSLGGLAGKQFF; CDR3nt: TGCGCCAGCAGCTTAGGGGGGCTAGCGGGGAAGCAGTTCTTC
j_gene: TRBJ2-5; v_gene: TRBV24-1; d_gene: .; abundance: .; CDR3aa: CATSGSGQETQYF; CDR3nt: TGTGCCACCAGTGGGAGCGGCCAAGAGACCCAGTACTTC
j_gene: TRBJ2-2; v_gene: TRBV7-2; d_gene: .; abundance: .; CDR3aa: CASSLARQRGGGELFF; CDR3nt: TGTGCCAGCAGCTTAGCCCGACAGCGAGGGGGCGGGGAGCTGTTTTTT
j_gene: TRBJ2-2; v_gene: TRBV12-3/TRBV12-4; d_gene: .; abundance: few; CDR3aa: CASSLTWTPKGGELFF; CDR3nt: TGTGCCAGCAGTTTAACTTGGACACCAAAAGGCGGGGAGCTGTTTTTT
j_gene: TRBJ2-5; v_gene: TRBV3-1; d_gene: .; abundance: many; CDR3aa: CASSHSQRGVQETQYF; CDR3nt: TGTGCCAGCAGCCATTCTCAACGAGGGGTACAAGAGACCCAGTACTTC
j_gene: TRBJ2-1; v_gene: TRBV15; d_gene: .; abundance: .; CDR3aa: CATSRADSYNEQFF; CDR3nt: TGTGCCACCAGCAGAGCGGACAGCTACAATGAGCAGTTCTTC
j_gene: TRBJ2-7; v_gene: TRBV21-1; d_gene: .; abundance: few; CDR3aa: CASSKEARRSYEQYF; CDR3nt: TGTGCCAGCAGCAAAGAGGCAAGACGCTCCTACGAGCAGTACTTC
j_gene: TRBJ2-2; v_gene: TRBV11-2; d_gene: TRBD2; abundance: .; CDR3aa: CASSGRSSGSWPGELFF; CDR3nt: TGTGCCAGCAGCGGCCGCTCTAGCGGCTCCTGGCCCGGGGAGCTGTTTTTT
j_gene: TRBJ2-3; v_gene: TRBV5-5; d_gene: TRBD2; abundance: few; CDR3aa: CASSHRLAGSDTQYF; CDR3nt: TGTGCCAGCAGCCACCGACTAGCGGGTTCAGATACGCAGTATTTT
j_gene: TRBJ1-5; v_gene: TRBV2; d_gene: .; abundance: few; CDR3aa: CASRSQLYSNQPQHF; CDR3nt: TGTGCCAGCAGGTCCCAGCTATATAGCAATCAGCCCCAGCATTTT
j_gene: TRBJ2-5; v_gene: TRBV7-9; d_gene: .; abundance: many; CDR3aa: CASSHLRSTETQYF; CDR3nt: TGTGCCAGCAGCCACCTCAGGTCGACAGAGACCCAGTACTTC
j_gene: TRBJ2-3; v_gene: TRBV30; d_gene: .; abundance: .; CDR3aa: CAWSRGRTDTQYF; CDR3nt: TGTGCCTGGAGTCGGGGTAGAACAGATACGCAGTATTTT
j_gene: TRBJ2-5; v_gene: TRBV3-1; d_gene: .; abundance: few; CDR3aa: CASSQETGAASPYF; CDR3nt: TGTGCCAGCAGCCAAGAAACTGGGGCGGCCTCCCCGTACTTC
j_gene: TRBJ2-5; v_gene: TRBV24-1; d_gene: TRBD1; abundance: few; CDR3aa: CATSDLPGTGENPGGTQYF; CDR3nt: TGTGCCACCAGTGATCTCCCCGGGACAGGGGAAAACCCGGGAGGGACCCAGTACTTC
j_gene: TRBJ2-5; v_gene: TRBV5-4; d_gene: .; abundance: .; CDR3aa: CASSFGRAETQYF; CDR3nt: TGTGCCAGCAGCTTCGGCAGGGCGGAGACCCAGTACTTC
j_gene: TRBJ1-4; v_gene: TRBV12-3/TRBV12-4; d_gene: TRBD1; abundance: few; CDR3aa: CASSSMDRAGEKLFF; CDR3nt: TGTGCCAGCAGTTCAATGGACAGGGCAGGGGAAAAACTGTTTTTT
j_gene: TRBJ2-3; v_gene: TRBV7-9; d_gene: .; abundance: few; CDR3aa: CASSPLERRDTQYF; CDR3nt: TGTGCCAGCAGCCCCTTAGAACGGCGGGATACGCAGTATTTT
j_gene: TRBJ2-3; v_gene: TRBV12-3/TRBV12-4; d_gene: .; abundance: .; CDR3aa: CASRANRASGTDTQYF; CDR3nt: TGTGCCAGCAGAGCCAACCGGGCTTCAGGTACAGATACGCAGTATTTT